This T cell receptor (beta chain) was recorded in a study of OX40 agonist ivuxolimab in advanced cancers. In the study overall: Ivuxolimab, which targeted the costimulatory receptor OX40 (CD134), was an agonistic, fully human IgG2 monoclonal antibody. Intravenous ivuxolimab was administered to patients every 2 weeks at six dose levels: 0.01, 0.1, 0.3, 1.5, 3 and 10 mg/kg. Of the approximately 50 dose-escalation patients, hepatocellular carcinoma was present in approximately 20, melanoma in around 15, renal cell carcinoma in 9 and head and neck cancer in 9. In the dose-escalation cohort, more than 75% of patients were male, and the mean age was around 60 years, with a range of roughly 23 to 85. Patients were allowed to have had prior anti-PD-1, anti-PD-L1 or anti-CTLA-4 therapy, and around two fifths of the dose-escalation patients had been treated with checkpoint inhibitors. Partial responses occurred in three dose-escalation patients: two with cutaneous melanoma and one with hepatocellular carcinoma. Peripheral TCRbeta sequencing was intended to test whether TCR sequence diversity was altered and clonal T-cell expansion was caused by ivuxolimab. The paper reports the monotherapy dose-escalation portion (N of about 54 patients) of the phase I ivuxolimab trial. What the research found in general, with its limitations: At doses from 0.1 to 3.0 mg/kg, clonal expansion was seen in both CD4+ and CD8+ blood T cells between baseline and week 6. In the 0.1-3.0 mg/kg groups, partial responders had among the lowest normalized peripheral clonal expansion, particularly in CD8+ T cells. Low levels of normalized T-cell clonal expansion were also shown by some nonresponding patients. After ivuxolimab, CD8+ T cells had more expanded clones than CD4+ T cells on average. The antigen specificity of the peripheral T cells that underwent clonal expansion was not determined.

To sequence the TCRbeta CDR3 region, genomic DNA was isolated from the sorted cells. The immunoSEQ Assay was used to sequence the TCRbeta CDR3 regions. Imported from immuneACCESS, the table was reduced by TCRdb to in-frame sequences with V and J called. These copies leave out some clones; in studies compared against another copy, an unresolved V gene accounts for under half, and the cause of the remainder is not known. In all, the sample holds 15,000 to 20,000 clones, and more than 85% of those were seen once. The ten largest clonotypes hold roughly 7.2% of the sample. Remarks on this clone: No antigen is known for it. No much larger clonotype is one base removed from it; base qualities were not supplied.

Patients with autoimmune disease history or receiving systemic immunosuppression were excluded from the trial. Peripheral blood for TCR sequencing was collected from all dose cohorts at baseline, on cycle 4 day 1, and on cycle 7 day 1. Samples were obtained from an open-label, multicenter, first-in-human phase I dose-escalation trial of ivuxolimab. Adults with locally advanced or metastatic melanoma, renal cell carcinoma, hepatocellular carcinoma or head and neck squamous cell carcinoma were enrolled in the trial. Before TCR sequencing, CD4+ T cells and CD8+ T cells from peripheral blood were sorted into separate populations. The CDR3, from cysteine to phenylalanine, totals 13 residues. Only CDR3 DNA remains: 39 bases, in frame from the first base. According to the germline V gene, CDR1 reads SGHNT and CDR2 reads YENEEA. V drops 3 bases and J drops 2 bases, leaving 8 bases in between.

This sample comprised CD4+ or CD8+ T cells sorted from blood, obtained in a trial of the OX40 agonist ivuxolimab. This chain is built from TRBV11-3 and TRBJ2-7, with the identity of the D gene unclear. This TCR came from an adult with an advanced solid tumor such as melanoma, head and neck, liver or kidney cancer. The CDR3 loop reads CASSLRTAYEQYF. The sequenced DNA is TGTGCCAGCAGCTTGAGAACCGCCTACGAGCAGTACTTC.